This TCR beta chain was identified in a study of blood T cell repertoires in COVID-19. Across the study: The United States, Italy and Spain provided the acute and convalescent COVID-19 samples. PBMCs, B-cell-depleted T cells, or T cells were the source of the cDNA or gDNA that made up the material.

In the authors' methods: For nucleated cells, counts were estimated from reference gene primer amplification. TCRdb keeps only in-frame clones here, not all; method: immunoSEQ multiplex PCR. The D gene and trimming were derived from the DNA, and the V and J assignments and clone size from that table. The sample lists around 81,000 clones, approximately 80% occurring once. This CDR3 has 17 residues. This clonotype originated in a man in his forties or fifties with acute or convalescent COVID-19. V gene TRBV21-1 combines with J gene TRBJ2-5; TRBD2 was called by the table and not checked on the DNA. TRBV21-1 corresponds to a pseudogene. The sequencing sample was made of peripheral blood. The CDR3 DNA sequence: TGTGCCAGCCGGCGGTTTCCGGGGGGGAAATTTCAAGAGACCCAGTACTTC. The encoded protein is CASRRFPGGKFQETQYF.